This T cell receptor (beta chain) was recovered during a study of B cell selection in AIRE deficiency. Notes on the study in general: Healthy donors alone shared roughly 32% of 3,500 to 4,500 Treg sequences; patients alone around 8.5%.

The regulatory T cell sort gate was CD4+CD25hiCD127low/negative. The CDR3 covers 11 residues. In germline, CDR1 is SNHLY, CDR2 FYNNEI. V was trimmed by 6 bases and J by 5 bases, leaving 2 bases between them. Of note for this clone: Its matching antigen is unknown.

The table came from immunoSEQ multiplex PCR; TCRdb's copy has only in-frame clones and leaves some out. The profile shows roughly 26,000 clones, 92% of them singletons. This rearrangement joins TRBV2 to TRBJ1-6; no reliable D call. The specimen was CD4+CD25+ Tregs sorted from PBMCs. This receptor was taken from a human donor in good health. The CDR3 reads CASRDNSPLHF. CDR3 bases: TGTGCCAGCAGGGATAATTCACCCCTCCACTTT.